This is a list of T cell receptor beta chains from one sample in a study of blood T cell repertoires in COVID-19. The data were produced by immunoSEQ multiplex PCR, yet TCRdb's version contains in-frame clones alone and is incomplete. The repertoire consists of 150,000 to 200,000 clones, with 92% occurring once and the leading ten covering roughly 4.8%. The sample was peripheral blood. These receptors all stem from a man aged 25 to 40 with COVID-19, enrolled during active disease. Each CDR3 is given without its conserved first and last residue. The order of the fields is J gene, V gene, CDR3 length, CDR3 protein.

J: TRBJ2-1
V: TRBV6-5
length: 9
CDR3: ASTQGYEQF

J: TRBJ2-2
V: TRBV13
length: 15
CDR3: ASSPGTSGGKTGELF

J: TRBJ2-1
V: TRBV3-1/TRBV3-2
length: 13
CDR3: ASSQWDSLYNEQF

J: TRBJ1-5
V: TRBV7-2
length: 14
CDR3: ASSLGDGLLNQPQH

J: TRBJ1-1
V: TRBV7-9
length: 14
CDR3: ASSADRGGMNTEAF

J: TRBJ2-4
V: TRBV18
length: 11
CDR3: ASSEGQLDIQY

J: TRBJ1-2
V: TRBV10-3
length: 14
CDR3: AITPGQGEWSYGYT

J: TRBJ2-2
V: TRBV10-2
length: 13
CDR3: ASRTSGGPGGELF

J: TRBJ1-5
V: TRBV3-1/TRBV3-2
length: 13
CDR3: ASSQGAGSNQPQH

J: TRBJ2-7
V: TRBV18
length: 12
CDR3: ASSPGDTPYEQY

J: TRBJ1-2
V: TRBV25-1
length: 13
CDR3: ASSELGVSNYGYT

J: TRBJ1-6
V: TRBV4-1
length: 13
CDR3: ASSQGQGIFSPLH

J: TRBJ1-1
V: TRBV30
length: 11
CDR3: AWSVTGVAEAF

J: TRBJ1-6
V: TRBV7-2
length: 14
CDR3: ASSPSGTVHNSPLH

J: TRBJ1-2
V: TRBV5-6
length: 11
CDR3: ASSVGQGDGYT

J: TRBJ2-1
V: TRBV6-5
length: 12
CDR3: ASRPPGQKREQF

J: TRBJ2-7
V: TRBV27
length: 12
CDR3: ASSIGQVSYEQY

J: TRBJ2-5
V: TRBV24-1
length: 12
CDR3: ATSDGGLGATQY

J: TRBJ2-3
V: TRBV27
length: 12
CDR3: ASSNQGATDTQY

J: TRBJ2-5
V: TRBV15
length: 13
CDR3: ATSSVWAGVETQY

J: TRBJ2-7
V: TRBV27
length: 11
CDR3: ASSLLLPYEQY

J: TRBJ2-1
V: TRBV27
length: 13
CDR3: ASRWTGANYNEQF

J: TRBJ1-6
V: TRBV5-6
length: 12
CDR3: ASSWGGDNSPLH

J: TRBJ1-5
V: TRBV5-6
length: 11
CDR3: ASSFRPNQPQH

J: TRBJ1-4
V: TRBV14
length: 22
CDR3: ASSHPLGRKEGTSFTSTNEKLF

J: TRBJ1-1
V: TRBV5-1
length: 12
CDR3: ASRQTGGVFEAF

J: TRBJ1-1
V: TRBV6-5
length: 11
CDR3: ASSYSIRFEAF

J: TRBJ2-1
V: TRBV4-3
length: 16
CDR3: ASSQELRDKNYNNEQF

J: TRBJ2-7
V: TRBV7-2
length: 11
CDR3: ASSLRQVYEQY

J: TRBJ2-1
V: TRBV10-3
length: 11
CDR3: AISVISYNEQF

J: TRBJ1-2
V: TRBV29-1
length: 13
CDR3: SVGGTGGAGYGYT

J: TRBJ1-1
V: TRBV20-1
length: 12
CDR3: SASHVGPNTEAF

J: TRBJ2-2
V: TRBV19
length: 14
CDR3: ASKNDRVADTGELF

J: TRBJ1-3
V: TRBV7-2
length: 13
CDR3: ASSLLQVSGNTIY

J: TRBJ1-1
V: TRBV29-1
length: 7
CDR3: STGAEAF

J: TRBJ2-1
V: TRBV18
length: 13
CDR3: ASSPSLTSYNEQF

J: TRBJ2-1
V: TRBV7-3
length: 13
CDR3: ASSLMAGRRNEQF

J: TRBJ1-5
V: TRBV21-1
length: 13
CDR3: ASSSYEGADQPQH

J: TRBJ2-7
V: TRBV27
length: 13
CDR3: ASSSLGTEGYEQY

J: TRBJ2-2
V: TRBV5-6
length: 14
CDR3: ASSPTFLLASGELF

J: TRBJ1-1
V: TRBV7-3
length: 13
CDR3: ASSLSGQGITEAF

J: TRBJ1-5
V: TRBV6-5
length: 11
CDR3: ASRLTGNQPQH

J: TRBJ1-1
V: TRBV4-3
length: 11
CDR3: ASSQVMNTEAF

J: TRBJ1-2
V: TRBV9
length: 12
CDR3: ASSVGTGSYGYT

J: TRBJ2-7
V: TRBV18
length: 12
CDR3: ASSPRHSSYEQY

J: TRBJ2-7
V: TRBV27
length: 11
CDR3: ATSDRDFYEQY

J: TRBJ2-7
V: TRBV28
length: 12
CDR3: ASREPGGSYEQY

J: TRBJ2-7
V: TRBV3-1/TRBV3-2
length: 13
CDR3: ASSYRAESSYEQY

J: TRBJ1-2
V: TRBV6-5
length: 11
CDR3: ASSSGQSYGYT

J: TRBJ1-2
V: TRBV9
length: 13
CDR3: ASSSGTGGLYGYT

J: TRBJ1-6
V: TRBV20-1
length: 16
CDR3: SASPPNRGRRGNSPLH

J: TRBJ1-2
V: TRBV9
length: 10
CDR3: ASSDRVYGYT

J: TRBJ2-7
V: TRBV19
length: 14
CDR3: AGGQVPWVPIYEQY

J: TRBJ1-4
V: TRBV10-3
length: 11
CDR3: AIGGTEGEKLF

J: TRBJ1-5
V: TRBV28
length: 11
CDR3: ATRLNSNQPQH